Described below is a single T cell receptor (beta chain) sequence and its context. The target antigen is unknown. This CDR3 is 15 amino acids long. Germline CDR1 and CDR2: SGHTA and FQGTGA. V trimming: 5 bases; J trimming: 0 bases; junction bases outside the gene matches: 4. This sample was included in a study of graft-versus-host responses after intestinal transplantation. About the study: Anti-thymocyte globulin was used for induction in all recipients, who then took tacrolimus and steroids for approximately 3 years.

Study-level results: Analysis identified GvH clones in recipient marrow, with some appearing first in ileum or blood. Those patients showing graft-donor T cell macrochimerism displayed high graft-versus-host to host-versus-graft clonal ratios in allografts. Declines in HvG clones occurring early post-transplant were associated with peak circulating GvH clone levels.

Profiling relied on immunoSEQ multiplex PCR, and the TCRdb table lists in-frame clones only, not all of them. The sample records 80,000 to 100,000 clones, 92% being singletons. V usage is TRBV7-3 and J usage is TRBJ2-1, with TRBD2 identical over 7 bases. The sequenced sample was unstimulated CD4+ T cells sorted from spleen or lymph node cells, obtained before intestinal transplant. The TCR was taken from a human donor who received an intestinal transplant. In DNA, the CDR3 is TGTGCCAGCAGCGCCGGGGGGAGCTCCTACAATGAGCAGTTCTTC. Translating gives CASSAGGSSYNEQFF.